This T cell receptor (beta chain) stems from a study of T-cell reconstitution after alpha-beta-depleted transplantation in children. V trimming: 5 bases; J trimming: 7 bases; junction bases outside the gene matches: 7. Germline values: CDR1 MNHNS, CDR2 SASEGT. The CDR3 contains 15 residues. As it was prepared, the TCRbeta library received unique molecular identifiers. Using its own MiXCR run on the PCR reads, TCRdb lists one record per CDR3 protein. Of hundreds of thousands of distinct CDR3 sequences listed, under 12% are singletons. This clonotype was sampled from a human donor who donated a stem cell graft to a child with acute myeloid leukemia. V gene TRBV6-1 combines with J gene TRBJ1-6, with 8 positions matching TRBD1. Sequences were derived from PBMCs from the stem cell graft donor, sampled from the stem cell graft. The CDR3 reads CASSTGQGGNSPLHF. CDR3 nucleotide sequence: TGTGCCAGCAGTACCGGACAGGGAGGAAATTCACCCCTCCACTTT.